The source of this TCR beta chain is a study of T cell changes during pregnancy in multiple sclerosis. Germline loops: CDR1 ENHRY, CDR2 SYGVKD. The CDR3 totals 14 residues. V was cut by 11 bases and J by 0 bases, with 13 bases left in between. The assay was immunoSEQ multiplex PCR, and TCRdb's table has in-frame clones only and misses some. The repertoire holds tens of thousands of clones, with 90% as singletons. The chain carries TRBV10-3 and TRBJ1-4; TRBD1 is a possible D gene (5 bases). This receptor was obtained from a female donor in good health, enrolled as a control in a pregnancy study. The starting material was peripheral blood, obtained in the third trimester of pregnancy. In DNA, the CDR3 is TGTGCCTCTGGACAAAAGGCAACTAATGAAAAACTGTTTTTT. Amino acid sequence: CASGQKATNEKLFF.